The 28 T cell receptor beta chains reported below all come from one sample, sequenced in a study of control samples from healthy donors and cancer patients. Some clones are missing from TCRdb's copy, which holds only in-frame ones; the method was immunoSEQ multiplex PCR. The sample yields about 150,000 clones, over 85% seen once. Sequencing was carried out using blood. The receptors shown here come from a man younger than 35 in good health.

V usage is TRBV12-3 or TRBV12-4 and J usage is TRBJ2-1; D uncertain. Trimming took 5 bases from V and 5 from J, leaving 4 bases between them. CDR3 size: 11 residues. Here the CDR3 reads CASSLNNEQFF. CDR3 bases: TGTGCCAGCAGTCTAAACAATGAGCAGTTCTTC.

The genes are TRBV7-2 and TRBJ1-3, with TRBD1 identical over 7 bases. Trimming at V came to 5 bases and at J to 0 bases, leaving 16 bases not matched to a gene. The V gene's germline CDR1 is SGHTA and CDR2 FQGNSA. This CDR3 comprises 19 residues. CDR3 loop: CASSPRTTGATVSGNTIYF. The DNA for the CDR3 is TGTGCCAGCAGCCCACGAACCACAGGGGCTACTGTCTCTGGAAACACCATATATTTT.

The CDR3 DNA reads as TGTGCCAGCAGTCCCGCCTACGAGCAGTACTTC. It is translated as CASSPAYEQYF. The V call is TRBV25-1, the J call TRBJ2-7; D is unresolved. This CDR3 has 11 amino acids. Trimming removed 5 bases from V and 2 bases from J, with 4 bases in between. From germline, CDR1 is MGHDK and CDR2 SYGVNS.

The chain employs TRBV7-2 and TRBJ2-7; perhaps TRBD2 as D (6 bases). The CDR3 contains 16 residues. Germline CDR1 and CDR2: SGHTA and FQGNSA. Deletions cut 1 base from V and 1 base from J, with 14 bases between. In DNA, the CDR3 is TGTGCCAGCAGCTTAGTGTCGGGCGGGATGTCCTACGAGCAGTACTTC. Its translation is CASSLVSGGMSYEQYF.

The chain links TRBV5-1 to TRBJ2-7; D is possibly TRBD1 (5 bases). The CDR3 loop spans 15 amino acids. CDR1 and CDR2 (germline): SGHRS, YFSETQ. V was pared by 1 base and J by 5 bases, with 16 bases between. The chain's CDR3 is CASSLWQGRGDEQYF. The CDR3 bases are TGCGCCAGCAGCTTGTGGCAGGGCCGAGGTGACGAGCAGTACTTC.

The V gene is TRBV3-1 (or the pseudogene TRBV3-2), the J gene TRBJ1-5; D unclear. V was shortened by 2 bases and J by 6 bases, with 5 bases between the two germline ends. The V gene's germline CDR1 is LGHDT and CDR2 YNNKEL (reference sequence). The CDR3 covers 12 residues. The CDR3: CASSQRGQPQHF. The CDR3 nucleotides are TGTGCCAGCAGCCAACGGGGTCAGCCCCAGCATTTT.

This clone occurred once. The rearrangement uses TRBV15 and TRBJ1-1; D may be TRBD1 (5 bases). In germline, CDR1 is LNHNV, CDR2 YYDKDF (reference sequence). The V end was cut by 5 bases, the J end by 5 bases, with 18 bases between. The CDR3 has 15 residues. The DNA of the CDR3 is TGTGCCACCAGCGTAAACAGGAGCCCTACTACTGAAGCTTTCTTT. Translating it yields CATSVNRSPTTEAFF.

The rearrangement joins TRBV7-2 to TRBJ2-7, with TRBD2 matching 7 bases. V trimming: 2 bases; J trimming: 3 bases; junction bases outside the gene matches: 4. Germline-derived CDR1 and CDR2 are SGHTA and FQGNSA. The CDR3 covers 14 residues. CDR3 amino acids: CASSLLAEDYEQYF. In DNA, the CDR3 is TGTGCCAGCAGCTTACTAGCGGAAGACTACGAGCAGTACTTC.

The V gene is TRBV5-1, the J gene TRBJ1-1; D remains unclear. V was trimmed by 4 bases and J by 4 bases, leaving 17 bases between them. CDR3 length: 15 amino acids. Looked up from germline, CDR1 is SGHRS and CDR2 is YFSETQ. The CDR3 loop is CASSGSGKPSTEAFF. The CDR3 nucleotides read TGCGCCAGCAGCGGTTCCGGGAAGCCGAGCACTGAAGCTTTCTTT.

This sequence joins TRBV7-9 and TRBJ2-7, with TRBD2 matching 9 bases. The CDR3 contains 17 residues. V was clipped by 3 bases and J by 0 bases; unmatched bases: 9. Germline lookup yields CDR1 SEHNR and CDR2 FQNEAQ (reference sequence). As DNA, the CDR3 is TGTGCCAGCAGCTTGAGCCTAGCGGGGAAGAGCTCCTACGAGCAGTACTTC. This sequence encodes CASSLSLAGKSSYEQYF.

The rearrangement joins TRBV7-2 to TRBJ2-2; no firm D call. Trimming removed 3 bases from V and 6 bases from J, with 8 bases in between. The CDR3 extends over 13 amino acids. CDR1 and CDR2 (germline): SGHTA, FQGNSA. The CDR3 DNA follows: TGTGCCAGCAGCTTCGGCAGGCCCGGGGAGCTGTTTTTT. Its translation: CASSFGRPGELFF.

This chain joins TRBV6-1 and TRBJ1-6; the D is unclear. V lost 2 bases to trimming and J lost 10 bases, with 9 bases between them. The CDR3 covers 13 residues. From germline, CDR1 is MNHNS and CDR2 SASEGT. The CDR3 DNA follows: TGTGCCAGCAGTGAATTTTGGGTCTCACCCCTCCACTTT. Protein sequence: CASSEFWVSPLHF.

The chain uses TRBV7-8 and TRBJ1-5; D is possibly TRBD1 (5 bases). This CDR3 contains 16 residues. With 5 bases removed from V and 6 bases from J, the gap between germline ends came to 20 bases. Germline V CDR1 and CDR2: SGHVS, FQNEAQ. In DNA, the CDR3 is TGTGCCAGCAGCCCCGGGGACTCCCGGCTGGCTCAGCCCCAGCATTTT. It is translated as CASSPGDSRLAQPQHF. Supplemented by reference TRBV7-8 and TRBJ1-5, the full variable domain reads GAGVSQSPRYKVAKRGQDVALRCDPISGHVSLFWYQQALGQGPEFLTYFQNEAQLDKSGLPSDRFFAERPEGSVSTLKIQRTQQEDSAVYLCASSPGDSRLAQPQHFGDGTRLSIL.

V gene TRBV6-5 combines with J gene TRBJ2-7; 9 bases line up with TRBD1. The CDR3 covers 14 residues. With V trimmed by 5 bases and J by 3 bases, 5 bases remained unmatched. The V gene's germline CDR1 is MNHEY and CDR2 SVGAGI. The CDR3 region has the DNA TGTGCCAGCAGTAGGGACAGGGACATCTACGAGCAGTACTTC. Protein: CASSRDRDIYEQYF.

The rearrangement links TRBV7-2 to TRBJ2-7, with 8 bases fitting TRBD1. Trimming at V came to 7 bases and at J to 6 bases, leaving 14 bases not matched to a gene. The CDR3 spans 15 residues. CDR1 and CDR2 (germline): SGHTA, FQGNSA. In DNA, the CDR3 is TGTGCCAGCAACACCGGTGAAGGACAGGGACGCGAGCAGTACTTC. Translation: CASNTGEGQGREQYF. Filled out from reference TRBV7-2 and TRBJ2-7, the complete variable domain reads GAGVSQSPSNKVTEKGKDVELRCDPISGHTALYWYRQSLGQGLEFLIYFQGNSAPDKSGLPSDRFSAERTGGSVSTLTIQRTQQEDSAVYLCASNTGEGQGREQYFGPGTRLTVT.

This chain joins TRBV30 and TRBJ1-1; no firm D call. Trimming shortened V by 0 bases and J by 10 bases, and 12 bases separated the two germline ends. The CDR3 contains 12 residues. Germline V gene data show CDR1 as GTSNPN and CDR2 as SVGIG (reference sequence). CDR3 sequence reads: CAWSVDVRPAFF. In DNA form, the CDR3 reads TGTGCCTGGAGTGTAGATGTCAGGCCAGCTTTCTTT.

This chain joins TRBV28 and TRBJ1-3, with unresolved D. The V end was cut by 6 bases, the J end by 9 bases, with 15 bases between. The length of the CDR3 is 13 residues. Germline CDR1 MDHEN, CDR2 SYDVKM. The DNA for the CDR3 is TGTGCCAGCAGCTATGCTGTGTCGGGCACCATATATTTT. It encodes CASSYAVSGTIYF.

The J gene is TRBJ2-7, the V gene TRBV5-1; weak D call: TRBD1 (7 bases). The V gene's germline CDR1 is SGHRS and CDR2 YFSETQ. The CDR3 spans 15 residues. Trimming left V 1 base short and J 4 bases short, with 15 bases between. CDR3 protein: CASSLRTRGAYEQYF. The DNA for the CDR3 is TGCGCCAGCAGCTTGCGAACCAGGGGGGCTTACGAGCAGTACTTC. The complete variable domain, with remaining parts taken from reference TRBV5-1 and TRBJ2-7, reads KAGVTQTPRYLIKTRGQQVTLSCSPISGHRSVSWYQQTPGQGLQFLFEYFSETQRNKGNFPGRFSGRQFSNSRSEMNVSTLELGDSALYLCASSLRTRGAYEQYFGPGTRLTVT.

The chain links TRBV25-1 to TRBJ2-5, with 8 positions matching TRBD2. This CDR3 is built from 16 residues. The V segment lost 2 bases and the J segment 2 bases; nucleotides outside the gene matches: 7. From germline, CDR1 is MGHDK and CDR2 SYGVNS. The CDR3 protein is CASSERGGGSQETQYF. The CDR3 DNA sequence: TGTGCCAGCAGTGAACGGGGGGGAGGGTCACAAGAGACCCAGTACTTC.

This chain links TRBV10-3 with TRBJ1-4; TRBD1 is a possible D gene (6 bases). The CDR3 extends over 13 amino acids. In germline, CDR1 is ENHRY, CDR2 SYGVKD. V lost 3 bases, J lost 12 bases, and 14 bases lay in between. The CDR3 DNA reads as TGTGCCATCAGTGACCCGACAGGACCAGAACTGTTTTTT. Amino acids: CAISDPTGPELFF.

The genes are TRBV19 and TRBJ1-6; D uncertain. The CDR3 spans 14 residues. The V gene lost 2 bases and the J gene lost 6 bases, with 8 bases spanning the gap. CDR1 LNHDA and CDR2 SQIVND come from the germline V gene (reference sequence). The CDR3 protein is CASSISGSNSPLHF. The DNA of the CDR3 is TGTGCCAGTAGTATATCTGGCTCTAATTCACCCCTCCACTTT.

The chain couples TRBV5-4 to TRBJ2-1, with 7 nucleotides matching TRBD2. The germline CDR1 and CDR2 sequences are SGHNT and YYREEE (reference sequence). CDR3 length: 15 amino acids. Trimming took 4 bases from V and 2 from J; bases not matched to a gene: 6. The DNA of the CDR3 is TGTGCCAGCAGCCCGTGGCGGGAGACCTACAATGAGCAGTTCTTC. Translating gives CASSPWRETYNEQFF. Looking up the rest from reference TRBV5-4 and TRBJ2-1 gives the full variable domain: ETGVTQSPTHLIKTRGQQVTLRCSSQSGHNTVSWYQQALGQGPQFIFQYYREEENGRGNFPPRFSGLQFPNYSSELNVNALELDDSALYLCASSPWRETYNEQFFGPGTRLTVL.

The chain employs TRBV19 and TRBJ2-1, with D perhaps TRBD2 (6 bases). CDR3 length: 14 amino acids. Looked up from germline, CDR1 is LNHDA and CDR2 is SQIVND (reference sequence). Trimming left V 4 bases short and J 5 bases short, with 12 bases between. The CDR3 here is CASSKGLTNNEQFF. The CDR3 bases are TGTGCCAGTAGTAAGGGACTGACAAACAATGAGCAGTTCTTC. Filled out from reference TRBV19 and TRBJ2-1, the complete variable domain reads DGGITQSPKYLFRKEGQNVTLSCEQNLNHDAMYWYRQDPGQGLRLIYYSQIVNDFQKGDIAEGYSVSREKKESFPLTVTSAQKNPTAFYLCASSKGLTNNEQFFGPGTRLTVL.

The rearrangement joins TRBV7-8 to TRBJ1-2; D possibly corresponds to TRBD1 (5 bases). CDR1 is SGHVS and CDR2 is FQNEAQ in the germline V gene. The CDR3 has 14 residues. Between the trimmed V and J ends, which lost 0 bases and 5 bases, there was a span of 10 bases. The CDR3: CASSLAAREYGYTF. The CDR3, as DNA: TGTGCCAGCAGCTTAGCGGCCAGGGAATATGGCTACACCTTC. The full variable domain, completed using reference TRBV7-8 and TRBJ1-2, is GAGVSQSPRYKVAKRGQDVALRCDPISGHVSLFWYQQALGQGPEFLTYFQNEAQLDKSGLPSDRFFAERPEGSVSTLKIQRTQQEDSAVYLCASSLAAREYGYTFGSGTRLTVV.

The CDR3 bases are TGCGCCAGCAGCTTGTTCGGGGACATTCAGTACTTC. Protein: CASSLFGDIQYF. The V and J genes are TRBV5-1 and TRBJ2-4; possible D gene TRBD2, 5 bases. Per the germline V gene, CDR1 is SGHRS and CDR2 is YFSETQ. This CDR3 is 12 amino acids long. The ends were cut back, 1 base at V and 8 bases at J, with 7 bases in the middle.

The CDR3 sequence: CSIPGRGNQPQHF. CDR3 nucleotides: TGCAGCATCCCGGGTCGGGGAAATCAGCCCCAGCATTTT. V usage is TRBV29-1 and J usage is TRBJ1-5; no clear D gene. This CDR3 is built from 13 residues. Germline-derived CDR1 and CDR2 are SQVTM and ANQGSEA. V was trimmed by 8 bases and J by 4 bases, leaving 15 bases between them.

V usage is TRBV3-1 (or the pseudogene TRBV3-2) and J usage is TRBJ1-1; unclear D gene. The germline V and J ends were trimmed by 1 base and 1 base, with 7 bases remaining between them. CDR3 length: 14 amino acids. Germline CDR1 LGHDT, CDR2 YNNKEL (reference sequence). Here the CDR3 reads CASSQGGGNTEAFF. The CDR3 DNA reads TGTGCCAGCAGCCAAGGGGGAGGGAACACTGAAGCTTTCTTT.

A single count supports this clone. This chain connects TRBV3-1 (or the pseudogene TRBV3-2) to TRBJ2-1; perhaps TRBD2 as D (7 bases). Germline V gene sequence: CDR1 LGHDT, CDR2 YNNKEL (reference sequence). The V and J ends lost 0 bases and 4 bases respectively, with 13 bases between them. The CDR3 is 16 amino acids. The DNA of the CDR3 is TGTGCCAGCAGCCAAGAAATAGGGGGGGCATACAATGAGCAGTTCTTC. Protein: CASSQEIGGAYNEQFF.